This T cell receptor (beta chain) appears in the sequencing data of a study of blood T cell repertoires in COVID-19. On the study more broadly: The cDNA or gDNA used as material had been derived from T cells, B-cell-depleted T cells, or PBMCs.

Authors' processing steps: Reference gene primers were amplified, and this amplification served to estimate nucleated cell counts. Sequenced by immunoSEQ multiplex PCR; TCRdb stores in-frame clones only, minus some. That table gives V, J and clone size, and the DNA gave D and trimming. The sample carries some 240,000 clones, 88% recorded once. Participants reported their clinical history, and cohort assignment relied on those reports. Exposed participants came across a COVID-19 case within 2 weeks before study entry. The CDR3 is 19 residues long. The rearrangement joins TRBV21-1 to TRBJ2-4; the table assigns TRBD1, which was not confirmed against the DNA. TRBV21-1 is marked as a pseudogene. The sample taken for sequencing was PBMCs or T cells enriched from blood (not recorded which). The TCR sequence derives from a woman aged 40-49 years who had been exposed to COVID-19. The CDR3 coding sequence is TGTGCCAGCAGCAAAGCTCAGGGGCTGACTACACTAGCCAAAAACATTCAGTACTTC. This sequence encodes CASSKAQGLTTLAKNIQYF.